Following are 28 T cell receptor beta chains from one sample sequenced in a study of early T cells in non-severe SARS-CoV-2 infection. TCRdb called the 5' RACE reads again in MiXCR, with one record for every CDR3 protein. The sample consists of around 64,000 distinct CDR3 sequences, roughly 11% of them appearing once. Here the sequenced sample was whole blood, taken at baseline. Source of these receptors: an adult who was a healthcare worker with PCR-confirmed SARS-CoV-2 infection or an uninfected control (not recorded which).

This clonotype has ten or more counts. In DNA form, the CDR3 reads TGTGCCAGCTCCCCTCTAGCGGGTTCCTACAATGAGCAGTTCTTC. It yields the protein CASSPLAGSYNEQFF. The rearrangement joins TRBV18 to TRBJ2-1; 8 nucleotides align to TRBD2. From germline, CDR1 is KGHSH and CDR2 LQKENI. The CDR3 extends over 15 amino acids. Losses at the gene ends were 6 bases for V and 1 base for J; bases not matched to a gene: 5.

This chain joins TRBV19 and TRBJ2-3; TRBD1 agrees at 8 bases. The germline gives CDR1 LNHDA, CDR2 SQIVND (reference sequence). The CDR3 spans 15 residues. Trimming cost V 3 bases and J 0 bases; bases outside gene matches: 2. The CDR3 is CASSMTGVSTDTQYF. The DNA for the CDR3 is TGTGCCAGTAGTATGACAGGGGTGAGCACAGATACGCAGTATTTT.

The sample holds many counts of this clonotype. V usage is TRBV29-1 and J usage is TRBJ2-7; TRBD1 aligns across 7 bases. J gave up 3 bases and V 4 bases, and 9 bases lay outside the gene matches. The CDR3 covers 14 residues. Germline CDR1 and CDR2: SQVTM and ANQGSEA. The CDR3 bases are TGCAGCGTTGGAAAACCCGGGACAGTCTACGAGCAGTACTTC. It encodes CSVGKPGTVYEQYF.

This clonotype showed up just once. The chain has TRBV3-1 and TRBJ2-3, with TRBD2 matching 7 bases. Losses at the gene ends were 4 bases for V and 2 bases for J; bases not matched to a gene: 6. This CDR3 region has 15 residues. Germline V gene sequence: CDR1 LGHDT, CDR2 YNNKEL (reference sequence). The CDR3: CASSLYGTTTDTQYF. CDR3 coding DNA: TGTGCCAGCAGCCTATATGGGACTACCACAGATACGCAGTATTTT.

The rearrangement links TRBV11-3 to TRBJ2-1, with a possible D match to TRBD2 (5 bases). Trimming removed 2 bases from V and 4 bases from J, with 12 bases in between. Germline values: CDR1 SGHNT, CDR2 YENEEA. The CDR3 contains 15 residues. The CDR3: CASSLILATYNEQFF. CDR3 coding DNA: TGTGCCAGCAGCTTAATCTTAGCGACATACAATGAGCAGTTCTTC.

The J gene is TRBJ2-1, the V gene TRBV3-1; D possibly matches TRBD1 or TRBD2 (5 bases each). CDR1 is LGHDT and CDR2 is YNNKEL in the germline V gene (reference sequence). With 1 base removed from V and 7 bases from J, the gap between germline ends came to 8 bases. The CDR3 has 13 amino acids. The CDR3 is CASSQVGPNEQFF. The DNA for the CDR3 is TGTGCCAGCAGCCAAGTGGGACCAAATGAGCAGTTCTTC.

This clonotype was picked up many times. This rearrangement joins TRBV5-6 to TRBJ1-1; TRBD1 might be the D (5 bases). Germline assignment: CDR1 SGHDT and CDR2 YYEEEE. Trimming shortened V by 4 bases and J by 5 bases, and 12 bases separated the two germline ends. CDR3 size: 13 residues. In DNA, the CDR3 is TGTGCCAGCAGCCTTAAGCCAGGGACTGAAGCTTTCTTT. Amino acid sequence: CASSLKPGTEAFF.

The rearrangement joins TRBV5-1 to TRBJ2-2, with 7 bases fitting TRBD2. The CDR3 length is 15 residues. CDR1 is SGHRS and CDR2 is YFSETQ in the germline V gene. Losses at the gene ends were 4 bases for V and 5 bases for J; bases not matched to a gene: 8. CDR3 coding DNA: TGCGCCAGCAGCCCGGCTAGCGGAGAAACCGGGGAGCTGTTTTTT. Residues: CASSPASGETGELFF.

This clonotype was found many times. V gene TRBV6-2 or TRBV6-3 combines with J gene TRBJ1-1; D gene unclear. This CDR3 comprises 13 residues. V was clipped by 7 bases and J by 6 bases, with 15 bases between them. The V gene's germline CDR1 is MNHEY and CDR2 SVGEGT. DNA of the CDR3: TGTGCCAGCATGAGGTTGAGTTTACCTGAAGCTTTCTTT. Its translation: CASMRLSLPEAFF.

This clonotype was counted between two and nine times. The chain couples TRBV21-1 to TRBJ2-3; TRBD2, as called in the table, went unchecked against the DNA. TRBV21-1 is termed a pseudogene. The CDR3 has 16 residues. CDR3 sequence reads: CASSSPLADTPDTQYF. The CDR3 DNA follows: TGTGCCAGCAGCTCCCCCCTAGCGGATACTCCCGATACGCAGTATTTT.

The chain is built from TRBV20-1 and TRBJ1-2, with TRBD1 as a possible D gene (5 bases). Germline V gene data show CDR1 as DFQATT and CDR2 as SNEGSKA (reference sequence). Trimming cost V 4 bases and J 4 bases, with 16 bases left between them. The CDR3 is 14 amino acids. The CDR3, as DNA: TGCAGTGCTAATAGGCAGGGCGGTTCCTATGGCTACACCTTC. It encodes CSANRQGGSYGYTF.

This clonotype showed up many times. The chain uses TRBV5-1 and TRBJ1-2, with 9 bases matching TRBD1. The germline V gene has CDR1 SGHRS and CDR2 YFSETQ. Unmatched junction bases numbered 4, after V lost 0 bases and J lost 4 bases. The CDR3 has 15 amino acids. The CDR3 DNA is TGCGCCAGCAGCTTGGAGGGACAGGGCGTCTATGGCTACACCTTC. Its protein product is CASSLEGQGVYGYTF.

This sequence joins TRBV4-2 and TRBJ2-7; TRBD1 aligns across 10 bases. CDR3 length: 19 residues. CDR1 LGHNA and CDR2 YNFKEQ come from the germline V gene. V shed 1 base and J 6 bases; nucleotides not matched to a gene: 18. The CDR3 DNA reads TGTGCCAGCAGCCAAGTTTTGGGAGGAATTGGGACAGGGGCTGCCGAGCAGTACTTC. This translates into CASSQVLGGIGTGAAEQYF.

About this clonotype: This may be a read error: a much more frequent sequence differs by one nucleotide. The CDR3 does not close with the conserved phenylalanine or tryptophan, likely indicating a read error. The genes are TRBV6-5 and TRBJ1-2; D might be TRBD1 (5 bases). This CDR3 is built from 14 residues. Trimming shortened V by 5 bases and J by 3 bases, and 13 bases separated the two germline ends. The germline V gene encodes CDR1 MNHEY and CDR2 SVGAGI. CDR3 bases: TGTGCCAGCAGTAACCAGGGTGGGCACTATGGCTACACCTAC. This codes for CASSNQGGHYGYTY.

This clonotype has ten or more counts. V usage is TRBV3-1 and J usage is TRBJ1-4, with D uncertain. The ends were cut back, 4 bases at V and 0 bases at J, with 9 bases in the middle. CDR3 size: 15 residues. CDR1 is LGHDT and CDR2 is YNNKEL in the germline V gene (reference sequence). The CDR3 sequence: CASSLGAATNEKLFF. CDR3 coding DNA: TGTGCCAGCAGCCTAGGAGCAGCAACTAATGAAAAACTGTTTTTT.

The chain has TRBV5-1 and TRBJ1-2; D call uncertain. CDR1 and CDR2 from the germline V gene are SGHRS and YFSETQ. Trimming shortened V by 0 bases and J by 8 bases, and 11 bases separated the two germline ends. The CDR3 loop spans 13 amino acids. The CDR3 bases are TGCGCCAGCAGCTTGGCTGGACTTGTGGGCTACACCTTC. It translates to CASSLAGLVGYTF.

This clonotype was counted a few times. This rearrangement joins TRBV9 to TRBJ2-7, with D unclear. Trimming removed 0 bases from V and 5 bases from J, with 9 bases in between. The germline CDR1 and CDR2 sequences are SGDLS and YYNGEE. The CDR3 has 13 amino acids. In nucleotides, the CDR3 is TGTGCCAGCAGCGTAGGAATGGTCCACGAGCAGTACTTC. It translates to CASSVGMVHEQYF.

This chain connects TRBV9 to TRBJ2-5, with D perhaps TRBD1 (5 bases). V lost 0 bases, J lost 5 bases, and 8 bases lay in between. The CDR3 spans 13 residues. The germline V gene has CDR1 SGDLS and CDR2 YYNGEE. Here the CDR3 reads CASSVGQSETQYF. The CDR3 region has the DNA TGTGCCAGCAGCGTAGGACAGTCCGAGACCCAGTACTTC.

The chain employs TRBV7-2 and TRBJ2-7; 9 bases are a match to TRBD1. Germline V gene data show CDR1 as SGHTA and CDR2 as FQGNSA. J lost 4 bases, V lost 9 bases, and 13 bases had no gene match. This CDR3 region has 15 residues. CDR3 in DNA: TGTGCCAGAAGCCTCGCGGGACAGGGTTTGTACGAGCAGTACTTC. It translates to CARSLAGQGLYEQYF. Full variable domain (rest looked up from reference TRBV7-2 and TRBJ2-7): GAGVSQSPSNKVTEKGKDVELRCDPISGHTALYWYRQSLGQGLEFLIYFQGNSAPDKSGLPSDRFSAERTGGSVSTLTIQRTQQEDSAVYLCARSLAGQGLYEQYFGPGTRLTVT.

This clonotype was observed a few times. The rearrangement uses TRBV12-5 and TRBJ2-1; no clear D gene. The CDR3 loop spans 12 amino acids. Germline CDR1 is LGHNT and CDR2 is FRNRAP. V was pared by 0 bases and J by 15 bases, with 12 bases between. The CDR3 protein is CASGLVGLDVFF. The CDR3 DNA is TGTGCTAGTGGTTTGGTTGGGCTAGACGTGTTCTTC.

The rearrangement joins TRBV29-1 to TRBJ2-7; D is possibly TRBD1 or TRBD2 (5 bases each). The CDR3 totals 13 residues. Trimming took off 8 bases at V and 1 base at J, with 15 bases between the two ends. Looked up from germline, CDR1 is SQVTM and CDR2 is ANQGSEA. The CDR3 bases are TGCAGCTTCCAGGGACCGCTTTCCTACGAGCAGTACTTC. Protein: CSFQGPLSYEQYF.

This clonotype has more than one count but fewer than ten. The rearrangement links TRBV6-2 or TRBV6-3 to TRBJ2-5; tentative D call: TRBD1 (7 bases). The CDR3 consists of 16 residues. Trimming pared 6 bases from V and 5 bases from J, leaving 22 bases between. Germline CDR1 is MNHEY and CDR2 is SVGEGT. CDR3 sequence: CASRKTRQGGRETQYF. CDR3 nucleotide sequence: TGTGCCAGCAGGAAAACTCGACAGGGAGGCCGGGAGACCCAGTACTTC.

This clonotype has more than one count but fewer than ten. The rearrangement links TRBV3-1 to TRBJ2-1; D perhaps matches TRBD2 (6 bases). This CDR3 is built from 13 residues. The germline gives CDR1 LGHDT, CDR2 YNNKEL (reference sequence). The V and J ends lost 0 bases and 13 bases respectively, with 13 bases between them. The CDR3, as DNA: TGTGCCAGCAGCCAAGATCCCAGCGGGCCCCAGTTCTTC. Amino acid sequence: CASSQDPSGPQFF.

About this clonotype itself: With a much larger clone just one base away, this may be a read error. The chain couples TRBV11-3 to TRBJ2-4; a possible D gene is TRBD2 (5 bases). CDR1 is SGHNT, CDR2 YENEEA, per germline. Trimming stripped 5 bases from V and 6 bases from J, with 14 bases between. This CDR3 contains 14 residues. CDR3 bases: TGTGCCAGCAGCCCCGACGGGATTGGAAACATTCAGTACTTC. The encoded protein is CASSPDGIGNIQYF.

The chain carries TRBV5-1 and TRBJ1-4; TRBD1 might be the D (5 bases). CDR3 length: 15 residues. Germline V gene lookup returns CDR1 SGHRS and CDR2 YFSETQ. Trimming took off 2 bases at V and 7 bases at J, with 15 bases between the two ends. Here the CDR3 reads CASSLLPGGAEKLFF. CDR3 nucleotide sequence: TGCGCCAGCAGCTTACTTCCGGGAGGGGCTGAAAAACTGTTTTTT.

This clonotype was seen only a few times. V usage is TRBV5-1 and J usage is TRBJ1-3; no reliable D call. Per germline, CDR1 SGHRS and CDR2 YFSETQ. This CDR3 is 16 amino acids long. Trimming stripped 3 bases from V and 0 bases from J, with 13 bases between. CDR3 loop: CASSSGRSLSGNTIYF. CDR3 sequence (DNA): TGCGCCAGCAGCTCCGGACGGTCCCTCTCTGGAAACACCATATATTTT.

This clonotype was picked up a small number of times. The rearrangement uses TRBV2 and TRBJ2-7, with D maybe TRBD2 (6 bases). Deletions cut 8 bases from V and 0 bases from J, with 11 bases between. Germline V gene sequence: CDR1 SNHLY, CDR2 FYNNEI. This CDR3 contains 13 residues. This CDR3 is CASGPSASYEQYF. The CDR3, as DNA: TGTGCCAGCGGCCCTAGCGCCTCCTACGAGCAGTACTTC.

This clonotype occurred a few times. J is TRBJ2-7 and V is TRBV29-1; the D gene could be TRBD1 or TRBD2 (5 bases each). V lost 4 bases, J lost 6 bases, and 10 bases lay in between. CDR3 size: 11 residues. Germline assignment: CDR1 SQVTM and CDR2 ANQGSEA. CDR3 sequence reads: CSVGLGTEQYF. The CDR3 nucleotides are TGCAGCGTTGGGTTGGGGACCGAGCAGTACTTC.